This section outlines one T cell receptor (beta chain) sequence together with its context. As yet, its antigen is unknown. Clones were read by immunoSEQ multiplex PCR, and TCRdb kept only the in-frame ones, dropping some. The table includes roughly 70,000 clones, about four fifths detected once. This CDR3 has 16 residues. The germline gives CDR1 LGHNT, CDR2 FRNRAP. Trimming removed 2 bases at V and 0 bases at J, with 14 bases between. This sample stems from a study of T cell responses to AZD1222 COVID-19 vaccine. Overall study findings and caveats: In the spike-specific TCR repertoire, nearly half reportedly target unmutated variant regions.

The chain uses TRBV12-5 and TRBJ2-7; D possibly corresponds to TRBD2 (5 bases). The source material was peripheral blood, sampled on day 0 of MenACWY control vaccination. This clonotype was sampled from an adult in good health. The CDR3 protein is CASGLRGPLNSYEQYF. DNA for the CDR3: TGTGCTAGTGGTTTGCGGGGTCCACTAAACTCCTACGAGCAGTACTTC. Full variable domain (outside the CDR3, taken from reference TRBV12-5 and TRBJ2-7): DARVTQTPRHKVTEMGQEVTMRCQPILGHNTVFWYRQTMMQGLELLAYFRNRAPLDDSGMPKDRFSAEMPDATLATLKIQPSEPRDSAVYFCASGLRGPLNSYEQYFGPGTRLTVT.